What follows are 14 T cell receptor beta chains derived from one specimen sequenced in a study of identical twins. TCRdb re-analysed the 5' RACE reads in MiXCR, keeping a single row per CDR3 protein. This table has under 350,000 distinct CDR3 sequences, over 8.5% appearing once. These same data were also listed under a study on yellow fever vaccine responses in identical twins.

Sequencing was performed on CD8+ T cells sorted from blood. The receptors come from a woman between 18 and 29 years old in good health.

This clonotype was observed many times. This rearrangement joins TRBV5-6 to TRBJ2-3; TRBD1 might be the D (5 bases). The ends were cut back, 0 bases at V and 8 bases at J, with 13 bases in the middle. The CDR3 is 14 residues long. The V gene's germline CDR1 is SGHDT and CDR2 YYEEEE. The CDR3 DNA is TGTGCCAGCAGCTTGGGGAGCAGGGCAGGTACGCAGTATTTT. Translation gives CASSLGSRAGTQYF.

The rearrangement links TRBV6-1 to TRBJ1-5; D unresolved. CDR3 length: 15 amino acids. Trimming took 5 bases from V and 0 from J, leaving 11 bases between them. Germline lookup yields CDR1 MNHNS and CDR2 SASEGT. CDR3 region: CASSMTENSNQPQHF. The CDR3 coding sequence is TGTGCCAGCAGTATGACGGAGAATAGCAATCAGCCCCAGCATTTT.

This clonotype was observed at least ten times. The CDR3 sequence is CASSLTRLAPEQFF. In nucleotides, the CDR3 is TGCGCCAGCAGCTTGACCAGACTAGCCCCGGAGCAGTTCTTC. This chain joins TRBV5-1 and TRBJ2-1; 7 positions agree with TRBD2. The CDR3 is 14 amino acids. Germline trimming cut 1 base from V and 10 bases from J; bases unmatched to any gene: 8. The germline gives CDR1 SGHRS, CDR2 YFSETQ.

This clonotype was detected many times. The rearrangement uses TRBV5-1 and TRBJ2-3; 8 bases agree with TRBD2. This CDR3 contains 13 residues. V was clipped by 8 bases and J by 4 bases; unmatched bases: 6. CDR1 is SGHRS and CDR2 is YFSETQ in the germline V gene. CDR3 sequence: CASRRGGADTQYF. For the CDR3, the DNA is TGCGCCAGTCGTCGGGGGGGTGCAGATACGCAGTATTTT. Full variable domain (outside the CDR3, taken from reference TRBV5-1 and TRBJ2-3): KAGVTQTPRYLIKTRGQQVTLSCSPISGHRSVSWYQQTPGQGLQFLFEYFSETQRNKGNFPGRFSGRQFSNSRSEMNVSTLELGDSALYLCASRRGGADTQYFGPGTRLTVL.

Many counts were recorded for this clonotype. The CDR3 loop is CASRLASFPFTGELFF. The CDR3 bases are TGTGCCAGCAGATTAGCGAGCTTTCCGTTCACCGGGGAGCTGTTTTTT. The chain links TRBV6-2 or TRBV6-3 to TRBJ2-2; TRBD2 might be the D (5 bases). The CDR3 runs 16 residues. CDR1 and CDR2 from the germline V gene are MNHEY and SVGEGT. Trimming stripped 6 bases from V and 4 bases from J, with 18 bases between.

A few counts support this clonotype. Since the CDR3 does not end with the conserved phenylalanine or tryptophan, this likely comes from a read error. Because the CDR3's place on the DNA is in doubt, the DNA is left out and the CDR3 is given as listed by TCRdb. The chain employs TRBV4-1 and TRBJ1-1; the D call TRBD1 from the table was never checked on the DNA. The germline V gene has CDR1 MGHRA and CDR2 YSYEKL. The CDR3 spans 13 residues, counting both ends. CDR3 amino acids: CASSQGGQLKLSL.

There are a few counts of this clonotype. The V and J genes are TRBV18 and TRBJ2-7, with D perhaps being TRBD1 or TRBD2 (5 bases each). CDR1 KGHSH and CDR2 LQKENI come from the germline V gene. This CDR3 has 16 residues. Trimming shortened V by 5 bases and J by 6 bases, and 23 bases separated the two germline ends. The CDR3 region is CASSSSRGRAPGEQYF. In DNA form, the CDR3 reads TGTGCCAGCTCATCCTCCCGGGGCAGGGCGCCCGGCGAGCAGTACTTC.

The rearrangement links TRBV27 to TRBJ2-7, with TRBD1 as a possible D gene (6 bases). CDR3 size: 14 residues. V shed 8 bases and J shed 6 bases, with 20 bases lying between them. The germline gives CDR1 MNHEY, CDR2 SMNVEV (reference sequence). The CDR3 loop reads CASGQQGFELEQYF. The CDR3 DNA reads TGTGCCAGCGGCCAACAGGGCTTTGAGCTCGAGCAGTACTTC.

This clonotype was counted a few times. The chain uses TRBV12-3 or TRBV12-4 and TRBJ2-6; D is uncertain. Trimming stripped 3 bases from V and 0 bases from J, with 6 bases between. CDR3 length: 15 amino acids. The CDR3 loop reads CASSLEPSGANVLTF. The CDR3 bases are TGTGCCAGCAGTTTGGAACCCTCTGGGGCCAACGTCCTGACTTTC.

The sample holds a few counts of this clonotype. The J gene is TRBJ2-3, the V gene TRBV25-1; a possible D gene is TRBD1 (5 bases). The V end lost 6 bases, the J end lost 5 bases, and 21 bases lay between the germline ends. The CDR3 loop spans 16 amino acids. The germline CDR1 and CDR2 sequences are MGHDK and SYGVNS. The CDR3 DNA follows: TGTGCCAGCAGCGGGCTTGTCGGACATCGGGTAGATACGCAGTATTTT. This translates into CASSGLVGHRVDTQYF.

As DNA, the CDR3 is TGTGCCAGCAGCGAACATCGGGACAGGGGGCCTTGGTTCTCCTACGAGCAGTACTTC. Translated, it gives CASSEHRDRGPWFSYEQYF. The chain carries TRBV12-3 or TRBV12-4 and TRBJ2-7; the match to TRBD1 covers 12 bases. CDR3 length: 19 residues. V gave up 6 bases and J gave up 0 bases; unmatched junction bases: 15.

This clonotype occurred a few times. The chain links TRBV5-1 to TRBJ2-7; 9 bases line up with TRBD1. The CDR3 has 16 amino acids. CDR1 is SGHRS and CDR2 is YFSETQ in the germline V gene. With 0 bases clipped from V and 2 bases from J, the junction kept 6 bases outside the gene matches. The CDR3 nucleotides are TGCGCCAGCAGCTTGGGGTGGACAGGGGATACCTACGAGCAGTACTTC. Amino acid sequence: CASSLGWTGDTYEQYF.

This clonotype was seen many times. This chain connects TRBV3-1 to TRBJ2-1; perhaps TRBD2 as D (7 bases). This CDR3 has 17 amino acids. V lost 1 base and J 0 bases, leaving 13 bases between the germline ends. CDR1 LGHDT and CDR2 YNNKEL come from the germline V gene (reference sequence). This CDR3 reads CASSQVGRGASYNEQFF. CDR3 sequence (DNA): TGTGCCAGCAGCCAAGTGGGTCGGGGGGCCTCCTACAATGAGCAGTTCTTC.

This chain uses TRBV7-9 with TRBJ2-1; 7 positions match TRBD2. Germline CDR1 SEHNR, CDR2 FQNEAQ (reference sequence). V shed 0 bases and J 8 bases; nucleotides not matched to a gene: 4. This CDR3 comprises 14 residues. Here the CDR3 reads CASSLAGGRDEQFF. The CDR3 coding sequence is TGTGCCAGCAGCTTAGCGGGGGGGAGGGATGAGCAGTTCTTC.